The rows below give T cell receptor beta chains drawn from one sample of a study of cytomegalovirus exposure and HLA in healthy donors. The table came from immunoSEQ multiplex PCR; TCRdb's copy has only in-frame clones and leaves some out. The repertoire holds 150,000 to 190,000 clones, 82% seen once, with more than 6.5% in the top ten. The source material was PBMCs. These receptors all stem from a woman between 50 and 59 years old in good health and CMV-seropositive. The CDR3 runs from the conserved cysteine through the conserved F or W. The order of the fields is clone size, J gene, V gene, D gene, CDR3 DNA, CDR3 protein. D genes are given only for firm matches. The size field is filled for only some rows; it gives once, few, many or a size class.

- TRBJ2-7 TRBV4-1 - TGCGCCAGCAGCCAAGTCCAAGAGATCTACGAGCAGTACTTC CASSQVQEIYEQYF
- TRBJ2-7 TRBV15 - TGTGCCACCAGCAGGGGGCCCTCCCAAGCCTACGAGCAGTACTTC CATSRGPSQAYEQYF
- TRBJ1-3 TRBV18 TRBD1 TGTGCCAGCTCCCAGGGGGCCAGTGGAAACACCATATATTTT CASSQGASGNTIYF
- TRBJ1-6 TRBV27 - TGTGCCAGCAGTGCCAGGGACACCCTAAGGGGGTCACCCCTCCACTTT CASSARDTLRGSPLHF
- TRBJ1-2 TRBV5-1 TRBD1 TGCGCCAGCAGCTTGGACAGGGGGAACTATGGCTACACCTTC CASSLDRGNYGYTF
- TRBJ2-2 TRBV5-1 - TGCGCCAGCAGGGGGCCGAACACCGGGGAGCTGTTTTTT CASRGPNTGELFF
- TRBJ2-1 TRBV12-5 TRBD1 TGTGCTAGTGGGCAGGGGGCGAGGAATAATGAGCAGTTCTTC CASGQGARNNEQFF
- TRBJ2-1 TRBV13 TRBD2 TGTGCCAGCAGCTCCCTTGGACTAGCGGGGGGAGATGAGCAGTTCTTC CASSSLGLAGGDEQFF
- TRBJ2-2 TRBV7-9 TRBD1 TGTGCCAGCAGACCAGGACAGGGGCTCGGGGAGCTGTTTTTT CASRPGQGLGELFF
- TRBJ1-1 TRBV7-6 - TGTGCCAGCAGCTTGTACGACGGGACTGAAGCTTTCTTT CASSLYDGTEAFF
- TRBJ2-2 TRBV5-4 TRBD1 TGTGCCAGCAGCTTCAACCGGGACAGGTACACCGGGGAGCTGTTTTTT CASSFNRDRYTGELFF
- TRBJ1-4 TRBV6-5 - TGTGCCAGCAGTTACTCGGGGACATTGGGTGAAAAACTGTTTTTT CASSYSGTLGEKLFF
- TRBJ1-1 TRBV6-5 - TGTGCCAGCAGTCAGGGTCTCAGATCTGAAGCTTTCTTT CASSQGLRSEAFF
- TRBJ2-6 TRBV7-9 - TGTTCCAGCAGCCGAGAACCTATCACCGGCTCTGGGGCCAACGTCCTGACTTTC CSSSREPITGSGANVLTF
once TRBJ2-5 TRBV6-1 TRBD2 TGTGCCAGCATTGTTAGCGGGGGAGCCCAAGAGACCCAGTACTTC CASIVSGGAQETQYF
- TRBJ2-7 TRBV5-6 - TGTGCCAGCAGCCTGGTTTCGGGTCTTGCTATCTCCTACGAGCAGTACTTC CASSLVSGLAISYEQYF
- TRBJ1-5 TRBV19 TRBD1 TGTGCCAGTAGTGGCCGGGACAGCCCCAATCAGCCCCAGCATTTT CASSGRDSPNQPQHF
- TRBJ1-5 TRBV6-6 TRBD1 TGTGCCAGCAGTTCCGGACAGGGCTGGTCGCGGGGCCAGCATTTT CASSSGQGWSRGQHF
- TRBJ1-4 TRBV30 - TGTGCCGCGGGAGCAACTAATGAAAAACTGTTTTTT CAAGATNEKLFF
- TRBJ2-3 TRBV7-8 TRBD2 TGTGCCAGCAGCTTAGCAGCTAGCGGGGCGGGCGGTTATTTT CASSLAASGAGGYF
- TRBJ1-2 TRBV28 - TGTGCCGCCGGCGTGGGGGGAGCATATTTTTATGGCTACACCTTC CAAGVGGAYFYGYTF
- TRBJ2-2 TRBV27 - TGTGCCAGCAGTTTGGGCGCGACCACCGGGGAGCTGTTTTTT CASSLGATTGELFF
- TRBJ1-1 TRBV5-1 TRBD1 TGCGCCAGCAGCTTAGGGACAGGGGTAAAGGACACTGAAGCTTTCTTT CASSLGTGVKDTEAFF
- TRBJ2-3 TRBV21-1 - TGTGCCAGCAGCACCGGGGGGGCCAGGACAGATACGCAGTATTTT CASSTGGARTDTQYF
- TRBJ2-6 TRBV2 TRBD1 TGTGCCAGCACCGAAGTCCGACAGGGTTGGGGCTCTGGGGCCAACGTCCTGACTTTC CASTEVRQGWGSGANVLTF
- TRBJ1-6 TRBV5-4 - TGTGCCAGCACCCGGGACACGTTAACTGCTTCACCCCTCCACTTT CASTRDTLTASPLHF
- TRBJ2-3 TRBV27 - TGTGCCAGCAGCCCCTTCGCGGGGAGATCAGATACGCAGTATTTT CASSPFAGRSDTQYF
- TRBJ1-2 TRBV10-3 TRBD1 TGTGCCATCAGTGAGCATGACAGGGGCTATGGCTACACCTTC CAISEHDRGYGYTF
- TRBJ2-3 TRBV21-1 - TGTGCCGTCCCAGACTCCGACAGGTTCGAGGACACAGATACGCAGTATTTT CAVPDSDRFEDTDTQYF
- TRBJ1-2 TRBV10-1 TRBD1 TGCGCCAGCCCTGGGACAGGGGGCATCTATGGCTACACCTTC CASPGTGGIYGYTF
- TRBJ1-2 TRBV29-1 TRBD1 TGCAGCGTTGATGGGGACAGGGGGGGCTACACCTTC CSVDGDRGGYTF
- TRBJ1-1 TRBV6-6 - TGTGCCAGCCTGGGAGAGGGTGAAGCTTTCTTT CASLGEGEAFF
- TRBJ1-1 TRBV15 TRBD1 TGTGCCACCAGCAGAGGCCCCGGGACAGAGCTCACTGAAGCTTTCTTT CATSRGPGTELTEAFF
few TRBJ1-2 TRBV10-3 - TGTGCCATCGCGGGGGCGCTTAACTATGGCTACACCTTC CAIAGALNYGYTF
- TRBJ1-2 TRBV6-5 TRBD1 TGTGCCAGCAGTTACGCAACAGGGGGAGGCTACACCTTC CASSYATGGGYTF
- TRBJ2-7 TRBV2 TRBD1 TGTGCCAGCAGTTCCGCGACAGGGCTATACGAGCAGTACTTC CASSSATGLYEQYF
- TRBJ1-2 TRBV6-1 - TGTGCCAGCTCCCCCCAGGGTTATGGTGGCTACACCTTC CASSPQGYGGYTF
- TRBJ1-5 TRBV5-6 - TGTGCCAGCAGCTTCCAGGCGCGCGATAGCAATCAGCCCCAGCATTTT CASSFQARDSNQPQHF
- TRBJ2-1 TRBV2 TRBD2 TGTGCCAGCAGTGAAGCCTGGGGGGGCAATGAGCAGTTCTTC CASSEAWGGNEQFF
- TRBJ2-1 TRBV15 - TGTGCCACCAGATCCGGGGGACTCTACAATGAGCAGTTCTTC CATRSGGLYNEQFF
- TRBJ1-5 TRBV9 - TGTGCCAGCAGTGAAGGGGCAAGCAATCAGCCCCAGCATTTT CASSEGASNQPQHF
few TRBJ2-1 TRBV7-2 - TGTGCCAGCAGCTTAGGGAGTCGGTCCTACAATGAGCAGTTCTTC CASSLGSRSYNEQFF
- TRBJ2-1 TRBV29-1 - TGCAGCGTTATGTCGGCAGGGCCCTACAATGAGCAGTTCTTC CSVMSAGPYNEQFF